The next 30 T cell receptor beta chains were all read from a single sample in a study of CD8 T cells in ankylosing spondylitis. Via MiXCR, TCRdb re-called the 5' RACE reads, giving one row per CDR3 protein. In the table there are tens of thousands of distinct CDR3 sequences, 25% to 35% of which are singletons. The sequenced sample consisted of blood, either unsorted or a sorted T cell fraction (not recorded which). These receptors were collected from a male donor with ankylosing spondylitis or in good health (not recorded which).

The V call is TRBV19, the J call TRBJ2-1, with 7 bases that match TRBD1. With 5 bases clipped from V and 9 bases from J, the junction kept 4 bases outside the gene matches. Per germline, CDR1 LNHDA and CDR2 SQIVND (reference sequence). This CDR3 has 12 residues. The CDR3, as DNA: TGTGCCAGTAGTTTAGGACAGGCTGAGCAGTTCTTC. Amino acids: CASSLGQAEQFF. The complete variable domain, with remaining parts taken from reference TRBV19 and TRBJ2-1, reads DGGITQSPKYLFRKEGQNVTLSCEQNLNHDAMYWYRQDPGQGLRLIYYSQIVNDFQKGDIAEGYSVSREKKESFPLTVTSAQKNPTAFYLCASSLGQAEQFFGPGTRLTVL.

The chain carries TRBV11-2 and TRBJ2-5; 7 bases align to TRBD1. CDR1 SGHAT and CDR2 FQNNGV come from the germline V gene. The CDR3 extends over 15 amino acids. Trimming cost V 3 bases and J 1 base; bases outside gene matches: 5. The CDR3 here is CASSFEGTVQETQYF. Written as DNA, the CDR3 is TGTGCCAGCAGCTTTGAGGGGACAGTCCAAGAGACCCAGTACTTC.

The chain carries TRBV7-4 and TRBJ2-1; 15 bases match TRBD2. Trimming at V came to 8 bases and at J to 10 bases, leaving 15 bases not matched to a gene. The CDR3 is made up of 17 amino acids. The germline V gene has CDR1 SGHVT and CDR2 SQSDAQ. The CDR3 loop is CASSPGLAGGRGKEQFF. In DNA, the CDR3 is TGTGCCAGCTCCCCGGGACTAGCGGGAGGCCGGGGAAAGGAGCAGTTCTTC.

CDR3 sequence (DNA): TGTGCCAGCAGCCCAGGTAGAGCGGGCCGCGGCGGGGACTTAAGCTCCTACAATGAGCAGTTCTTC. Protein product: CASSPGRAGRGGDLSSYNEQFF. J is TRBJ2-1 and V is TRBV14; D is possibly TRBD2 (6 bases). Trimming took off 4 bases at V and 0 bases at J, with 31 bases between the two ends. The CDR3 length is 22 residues. Looked up from germline, CDR1 is SGHDN and CDR2 is FVKESK. Using reference TRBV14 and TRBJ2-1 for the parts outside the CDR3, the full variable domain is EAGVTQFPSHSVIEKGQTVTLRCDPISGHDNLYWYRRVMGKEIKFLLHFVKESKQDESGMPNNRFLAERTGGTYSTLKVQPAELEDSGVYFCASSPGRAGRGGDLSSYNEQFFGPGTRLTVL.

The CDR3 sequence: CASVIAGATDTQYF. CDR3 sequence (DNA): TGTGCCAGCGTAATAGCGGGAGCCACAGATACGCAGTATTTT. The chain joins TRBV12-3 or TRBV12-4 to TRBJ2-3; 9 bases are shared with TRBD2. With 8 bases clipped from V and 2 bases from J, the junction kept 5 bases outside the gene matches. This CDR3 contains 14 residues.

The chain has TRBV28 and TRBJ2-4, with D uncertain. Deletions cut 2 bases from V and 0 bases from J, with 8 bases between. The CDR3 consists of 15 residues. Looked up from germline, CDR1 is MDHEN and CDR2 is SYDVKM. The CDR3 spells CASSLLGLAKNIQYF. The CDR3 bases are TGTGCCAGCAGTTTACTTGGGCTAGCCAAAAACATTCAGTACTTC.

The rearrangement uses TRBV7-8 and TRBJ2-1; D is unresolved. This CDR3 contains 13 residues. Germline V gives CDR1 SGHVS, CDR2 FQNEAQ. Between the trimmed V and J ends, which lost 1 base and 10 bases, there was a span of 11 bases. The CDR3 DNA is TGTGCCAGCAGCTTAGTTGGTGTGGGGGAGCAGTTCTTC. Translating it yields CASSLVGVGEQFF.

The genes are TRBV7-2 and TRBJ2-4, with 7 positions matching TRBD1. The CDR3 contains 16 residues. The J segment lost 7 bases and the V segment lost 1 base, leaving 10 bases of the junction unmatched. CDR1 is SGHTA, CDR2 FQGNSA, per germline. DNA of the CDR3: TGTGCCAGCAGCTTAGGTCCCCGACAGGGAAGGAACATTCAGTACTTC. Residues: CASSLGPRQGRNIQYF.

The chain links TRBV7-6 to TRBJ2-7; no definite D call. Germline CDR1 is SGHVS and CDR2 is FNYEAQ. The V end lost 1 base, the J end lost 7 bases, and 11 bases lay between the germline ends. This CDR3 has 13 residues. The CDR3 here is CASSLEKGLEQYV. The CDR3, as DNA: TGTGCCAGCAGCTTAGAGAAAGGGTTAGAGCAGTACGTC.

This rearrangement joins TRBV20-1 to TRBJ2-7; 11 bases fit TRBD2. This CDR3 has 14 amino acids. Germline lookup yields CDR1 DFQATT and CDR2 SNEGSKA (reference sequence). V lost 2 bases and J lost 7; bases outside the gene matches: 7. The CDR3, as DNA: TGCAGTGCTAGAAGGCTAGCGGGAGGATGGGAGCAGTACTTC. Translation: CSARRLAGGWEQYF.

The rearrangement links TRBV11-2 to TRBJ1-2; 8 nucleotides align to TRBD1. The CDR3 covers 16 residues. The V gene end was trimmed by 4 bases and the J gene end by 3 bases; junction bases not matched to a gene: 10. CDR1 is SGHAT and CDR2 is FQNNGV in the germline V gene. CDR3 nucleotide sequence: TGTGCCAGCAGCTCAATTCGGACAGGGTCCGACTATGGCTACACCTTC. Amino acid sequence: CASSSIRTGSDYGYTF.

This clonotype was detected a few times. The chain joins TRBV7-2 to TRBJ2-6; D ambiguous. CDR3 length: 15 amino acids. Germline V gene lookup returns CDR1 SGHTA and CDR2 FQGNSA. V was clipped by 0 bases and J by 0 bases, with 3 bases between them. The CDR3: CASSLAVSGANVLTF. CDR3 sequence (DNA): TGTGCCAGCAGCTTAGCGGTCTCTGGGGCCAACGTCCTGACTTTC.

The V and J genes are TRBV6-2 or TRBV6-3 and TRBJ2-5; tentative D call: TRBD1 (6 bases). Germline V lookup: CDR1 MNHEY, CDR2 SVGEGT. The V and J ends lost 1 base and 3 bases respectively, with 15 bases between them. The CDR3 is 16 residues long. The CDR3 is CASSYFRGSRKETQYF. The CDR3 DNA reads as TGTGCCAGCAGTTACTTCAGGGGATCGAGGAAAGAGACCCAGTACTTC.

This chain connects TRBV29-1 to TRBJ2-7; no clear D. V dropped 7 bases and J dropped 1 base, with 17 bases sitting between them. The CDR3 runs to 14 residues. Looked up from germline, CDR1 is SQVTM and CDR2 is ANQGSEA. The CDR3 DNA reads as TGCAGCGCCCTGGACCTACCGTTTTCCTACGAGCAGTACTTC. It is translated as CSALDLPFSYEQYF.

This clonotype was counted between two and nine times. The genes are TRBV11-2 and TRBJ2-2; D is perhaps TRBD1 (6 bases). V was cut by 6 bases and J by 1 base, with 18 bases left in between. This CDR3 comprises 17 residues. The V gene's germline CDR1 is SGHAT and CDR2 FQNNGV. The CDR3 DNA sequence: TGTGCCAGCAGTTCAGGCGGCACAGGGCTGAACACCGGGGAGCTGTTTTTT. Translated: CASSSGGTGLNTGELFF.

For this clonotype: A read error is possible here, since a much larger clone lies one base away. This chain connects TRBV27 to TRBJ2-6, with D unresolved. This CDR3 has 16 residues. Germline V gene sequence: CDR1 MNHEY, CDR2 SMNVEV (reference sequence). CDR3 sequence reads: CVSSLRHELEANVLTF. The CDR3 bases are TGTGTCAGCAGTTTAAGGCACGAGCTAGAGGCCAACGTCCTGACTTTC.

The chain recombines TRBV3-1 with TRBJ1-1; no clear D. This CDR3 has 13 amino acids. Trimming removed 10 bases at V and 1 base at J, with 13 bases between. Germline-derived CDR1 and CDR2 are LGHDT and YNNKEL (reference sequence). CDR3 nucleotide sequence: TGTGCCACACGCGGGCAGAGGAACACTGAAGCTTTCTTT. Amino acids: CATRGQRNTEAFF.

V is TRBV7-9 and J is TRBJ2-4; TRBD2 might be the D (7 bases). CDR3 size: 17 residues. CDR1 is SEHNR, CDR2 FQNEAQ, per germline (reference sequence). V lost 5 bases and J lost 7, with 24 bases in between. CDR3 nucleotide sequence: TGTGCCAGCAGCCTCCCCGGATGGGAGGGGGTGATTAACATTCAGTACTTC. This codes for CASSLPGWEGVINIQYF.

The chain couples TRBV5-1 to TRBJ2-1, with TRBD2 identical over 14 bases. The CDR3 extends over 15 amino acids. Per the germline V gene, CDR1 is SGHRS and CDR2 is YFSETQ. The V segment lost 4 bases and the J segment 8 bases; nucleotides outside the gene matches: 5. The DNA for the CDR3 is TGCGCCAGCAGCAGCGGGACTAGCGGGAGCTATGAGCAGTTCTTC. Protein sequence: CASSSGTSGSYEQFF.

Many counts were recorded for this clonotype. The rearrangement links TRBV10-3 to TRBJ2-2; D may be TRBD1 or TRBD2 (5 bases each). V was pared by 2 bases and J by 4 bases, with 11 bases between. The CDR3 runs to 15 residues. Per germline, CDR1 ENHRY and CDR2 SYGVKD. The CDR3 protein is CAISEKGPPTGELFF. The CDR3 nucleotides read TGTGCCATCAGTGAGAAGGGACCTCCCACCGGGGAGCTGTTTTTT.

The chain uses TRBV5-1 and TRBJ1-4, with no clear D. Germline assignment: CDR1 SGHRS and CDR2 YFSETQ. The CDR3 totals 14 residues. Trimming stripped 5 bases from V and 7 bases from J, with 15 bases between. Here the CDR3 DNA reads TGCGCCAGCAGTTCTGGTGCGAGTGGTGAAAAACTGTTTTTT. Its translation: CASSSGASGEKLFF.

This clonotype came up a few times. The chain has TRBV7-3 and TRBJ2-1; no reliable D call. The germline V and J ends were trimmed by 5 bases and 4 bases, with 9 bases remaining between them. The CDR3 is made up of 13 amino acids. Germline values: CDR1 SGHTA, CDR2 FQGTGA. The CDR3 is CASSIGIYNEQFF. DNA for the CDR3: TGTGCCAGCAGCATCGGCATTTACAATGAGCAGTTCTTC.

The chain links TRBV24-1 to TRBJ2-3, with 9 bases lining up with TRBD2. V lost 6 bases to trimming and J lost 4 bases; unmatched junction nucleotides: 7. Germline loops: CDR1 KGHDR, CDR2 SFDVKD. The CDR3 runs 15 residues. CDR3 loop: CATSPGTSFPDTQYF. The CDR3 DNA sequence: TGTGCCACCAGTCCCGGGACTAGCTTCCCAGATACGCAGTATTTT.

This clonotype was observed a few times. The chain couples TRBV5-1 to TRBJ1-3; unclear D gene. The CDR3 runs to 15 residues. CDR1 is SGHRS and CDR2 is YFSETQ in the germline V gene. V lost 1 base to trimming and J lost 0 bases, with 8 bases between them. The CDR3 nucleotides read TGCGCCAGCAGCTTGTCTGATCACTCTGGAAACACCATATATTTT. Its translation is CASSLSDHSGNTIYF. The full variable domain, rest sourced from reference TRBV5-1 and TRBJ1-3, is KAGVTQTPRYLIKTRGQQVTLSCSPISGHRSVSWYQQTPGQGLQFLFEYFSETQRNKGNFPGRFSGRQFSNSRSEMNVSTLELGDSALYLCASSLSDHSGNTIYFGEGSWLTVV.

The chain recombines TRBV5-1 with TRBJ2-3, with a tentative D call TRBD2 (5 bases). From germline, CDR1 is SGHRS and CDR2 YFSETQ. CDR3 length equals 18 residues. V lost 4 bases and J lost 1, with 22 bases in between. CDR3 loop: CASSRPSSGGSGTDTQYF. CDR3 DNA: TGCGCCAGCAGCCGGCCTAGCTCCGGCGGTTCTGGCACAGATACGCAGTATTTT. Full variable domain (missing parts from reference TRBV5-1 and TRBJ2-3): KAGVTQTPRYLIKTRGQQVTLSCSPISGHRSVSWYQQTPGQGLQFLFEYFSETQRNKGNFPGRFSGRQFSNSRSEMNVSTLELGDSALYLCASSRPSSGGSGTDTQYFGPGTRLTVL.

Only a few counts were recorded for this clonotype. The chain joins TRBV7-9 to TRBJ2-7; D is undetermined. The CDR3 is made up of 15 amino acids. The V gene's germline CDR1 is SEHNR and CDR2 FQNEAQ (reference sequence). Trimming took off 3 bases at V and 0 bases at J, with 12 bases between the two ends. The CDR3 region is CASSLGSRSSYEQYF. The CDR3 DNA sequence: TGTGCCAGCAGCTTGGGGTCAAGGAGCTCCTACGAGCAGTACTTC.

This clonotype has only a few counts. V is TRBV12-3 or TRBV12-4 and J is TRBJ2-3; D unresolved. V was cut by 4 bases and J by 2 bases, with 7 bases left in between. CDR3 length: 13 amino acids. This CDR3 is CASSSYNTDTQYF. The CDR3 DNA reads TGTGCCAGCAGTTCGTACAACACAGATACGCAGTATTTT.

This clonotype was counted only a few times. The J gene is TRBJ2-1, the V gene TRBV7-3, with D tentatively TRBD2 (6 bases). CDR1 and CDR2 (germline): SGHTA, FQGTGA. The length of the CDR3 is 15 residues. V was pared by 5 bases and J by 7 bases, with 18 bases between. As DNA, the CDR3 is TGTGCCAGCAGCACCTTAGCGGTTCCCCGAAATGAGCAGTTCTTC. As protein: CASSTLAVPRNEQFF.

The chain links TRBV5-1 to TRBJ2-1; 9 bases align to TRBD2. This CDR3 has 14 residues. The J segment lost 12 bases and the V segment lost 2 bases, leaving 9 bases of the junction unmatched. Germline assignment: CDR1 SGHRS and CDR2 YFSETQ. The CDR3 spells CASSLGGRAGSQFF. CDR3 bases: TGCGCCAGCAGCTTAGGCGGGAGGGCCGGGTCGCAGTTCTTC.

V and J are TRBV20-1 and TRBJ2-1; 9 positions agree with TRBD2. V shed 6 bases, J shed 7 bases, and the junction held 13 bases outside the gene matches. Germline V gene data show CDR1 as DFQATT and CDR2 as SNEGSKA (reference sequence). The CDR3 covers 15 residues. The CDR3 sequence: CSACETTSGMNEQFF. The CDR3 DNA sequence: TGCAGTGCCTGCGAGACGACTAGCGGTATGAATGAGCAGTTCTTC.